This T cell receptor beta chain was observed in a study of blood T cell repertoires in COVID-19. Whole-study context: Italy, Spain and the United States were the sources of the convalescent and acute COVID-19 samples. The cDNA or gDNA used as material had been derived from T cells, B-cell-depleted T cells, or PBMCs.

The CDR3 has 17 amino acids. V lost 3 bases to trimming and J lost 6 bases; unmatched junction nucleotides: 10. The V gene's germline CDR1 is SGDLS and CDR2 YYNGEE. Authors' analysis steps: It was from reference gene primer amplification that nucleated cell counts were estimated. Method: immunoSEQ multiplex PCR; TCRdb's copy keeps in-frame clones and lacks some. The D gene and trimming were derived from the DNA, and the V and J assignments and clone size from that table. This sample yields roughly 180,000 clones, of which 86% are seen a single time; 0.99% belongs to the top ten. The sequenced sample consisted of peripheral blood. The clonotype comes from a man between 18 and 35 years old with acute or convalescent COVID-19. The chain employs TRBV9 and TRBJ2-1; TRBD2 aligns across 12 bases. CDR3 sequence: CASSATSGGSSFNEQFF. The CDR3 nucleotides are TGTGCCAGCAGCGCCACTAGCGGGGGGAGCTCTTTCAATGAGCAGTTCTTC.